The 18 T cell receptor beta chains given below trace back to one sample, sequenced in a study of cytomegalovirus exposure and HLA in healthy donors. Use of 60 Vbeta and 13 Jbeta primers characterized the PCR. The protocol was immunoSEQ multiplex PCR, while the TCRdb copy is restricted to in-frame clones and leaves out a portion. The table has about 200,000 clones, around 83% seen once. Material for sequencing was PBMCs. The receptors were sampled from a young woman in good health and CMV-seronegative.

The rearrangement uses TRBV5-1 and TRBJ1-6, with a tentative D call TRBD1 (5 bases). Trimming pared 2 bases from V and 10 bases from J, leaving 16 bases between. This CDR3 region has 15 residues. Germline V gene data show CDR1 as SGHRS and CDR2 as YFSETQ. DNA of the CDR3: TGCGCCAGCAGCTTTGGTGGGGCGTTGTTGTCACCCCTCCACTTT. Amino acid sequence: CASSFGGALLSPLHF.

This chain connects TRBV30 to TRBJ1-1, with D maybe TRBD1 (6 bases). CDR1 is GTSNPN, CDR2 SVGIG, per germline (reference sequence). This CDR3 has 12 residues. The V end was cut by 0 bases, the J end by 8 bases, with 10 bases between. This CDR3 is CAWSVQGREAFF. CDR3 nucleotide sequence: TGTGCCTGGAGTGTACAGGGAAGGGAAGCTTTCTTT.

The rearrangement joins TRBV27 to TRBJ1-5; TRBD1 matches at 10 bases. The junction had 3 bases not matched to a gene; V was cut back by 6 bases and J by 4 bases. Germline values: CDR1 MNHEY, CDR2 SMNVEV (reference sequence). The CDR3 totals 14 residues. This CDR3 is CASRGQGRNQPQHF. CDR3 bases: TGTGCCAGCAGGGGACAGGGGCGGAATCAGCCCCAGCATTTT.

This clone was detected a few times. This rearrangement joins TRBV7-2 to TRBJ2-1, with TRBD2 as a possible D gene (5 bases). The V end lost 3 bases, the J end lost 8 bases, and 14 bases lay between the germline ends. CDR1 is SGHTA, CDR2 FQGNSA, per germline. The CDR3 is 14 residues long. The CDR3 DNA reads as TGTGCCAGCAGCTTTACTAGTCCGCCGGATGAGCAGTTCTTC. As protein: CASSFTSPPDEQFF.

The chain employs TRBV11-2 and TRBJ2-7; TRBD1 matches 9 bases. The V gene's germline CDR1 is SGHAT and CDR2 FQNNGV. Trimming removed 3 bases from V and 2 bases from J; junction bases left unmatched: 8. The CDR3 is 16 residues long. CDR3 sequence: CASSFGWDRDPYEQYV. In DNA, the CDR3 is TGTGCCAGCAGCTTTGGATGGGACAGGGACCCCTACGAGCAGTACGTC.

This chain uses TRBV27 with TRBJ2-7; 15 positions match TRBD2. With V trimmed by 11 bases and J by 3 bases, 14 bases remained unmatched. Looked up from germline, CDR1 is MNHEY and CDR2 is SMNVEV (reference sequence). There are 17 residues in the CDR3. As DNA, the CDR3 is TGTGCCGGAACTTCCGGGACTAGCGGGAGGCTGTACTACGAGCAGTACGTC. Translated: CAGTSGTSGRLYYEQYV.

V is TRBV28 and J is TRBJ1-3; tentative D call: TRBD1 (5 bases). The V gene lost 6 bases and the J gene lost 4 bases, with 13 bases spanning the gap. The CDR3 consists of 14 residues. Germline CDR1 MDHEN, CDR2 SYDVKM. CDR3 coding DNA: TGTGCCAGCAGCCCCGGGGGGGAAGGAAACACCATATATTTT. Translating gives CASSPGGEGNTIYF.

V and J are TRBV7-9 and TRBJ2-2; weak D call: TRBD2 (6 bases). CDR1 and CDR2 (germline): SEHNR, FQNEAQ (reference sequence). V lost 0 bases, J lost 2 bases, and 10 bases lay in between. The length of the CDR3 is 16 residues. CDR3 DNA: TGTGCCAGCAGCTTAGCCGGGACTCTAAACACCGGGGAGCTGTTTTTT. Protein sequence: CASSLAGTLNTGELFF.

The rearrangement joins TRBV4-1 to TRBJ2-3; D ambiguous. V was cut by 4 bases and J by 2 bases, with 19 bases left in between. Per the germline V gene, CDR1 is MGHRA and CDR2 is YSYEKL. The CDR3 consists of 17 residues. The CDR3 bases are TGCGCCAGCAGCCGAGTCCGCGCCAGCAGACTCACAGATACGCAGTATTTT. Amino acid sequence: CASSRVRASRLTDTQYF.

The genes are TRBV7-2 and TRBJ2-3; the match to TRBD1 covers 9 bases. CDR1 SGHTA and CDR2 FQGNSA come from the germline V gene. Trimming removed 5 bases from V and 0 bases from J; junction bases left unmatched: 6. The CDR3 has 16 residues. CDR3 in DNA: TGTGCCAGCAGCCTAAGGGGACAGGGAAGCACAGATACGCAGTATTTT. Translated, it gives CASSLRGQGSTDTQYF.

A few counts support this clone. CDR3 in DNA: TGTGCCAGCAGTTACTCAACTACTCAAGAGACCCAGTACTTC. Translating it yields CASSYSTTQETQYF. The rearrangement uses TRBV6-6 and TRBJ2-5; no firm D call. The CDR3 consists of 14 residues. The V end lost 0 bases, the J end lost 2 bases, and 7 bases lay between the germline ends. Germline V CDR1 and CDR2: MNHNY, SVGAGI (reference sequence).

This clone has just one count. J is TRBJ2-5 and V is TRBV4-3; D ambiguous. The V end was cut by 3 bases, the J end by 4 bases, with 9 bases between. CDR3 length equals 13 residues. Germline V CDR1 and CDR2: LGHNA, YSLEER. CDR3 nucleotides: TGCGCCAGCAGCCAGAAACCCAGAGAGACCCAGTACTTC. The encoded protein is CASSQKPRETQYF.

This rearrangement joins TRBV5-1 to TRBJ2-1; 9 positions agree with TRBD2. V was clipped by 0 bases and J by 7 bases; unmatched bases: 23. Germline assignment: CDR1 SGHRS and CDR2 YFSETQ. The CDR3 is 21 amino acids. In DNA form, the CDR3 reads TGCGCCAGCAGCTTGGTCGCGTCTAGCGGGACACTCTCTTCGGTATATAATGAGCAGTTCTTC. It yields the protein CASSLVASSGTLSSVYNEQFF. Together with reference TRBV5-1 and TRBJ2-1, the CDR3 gives the full variable domain: KAGVTQTPRYLIKTRGQQVTLSCSPISGHRSVSWYQQTPGQGLQFLFEYFSETQRNKGNFPGRFSGRQFSNSRSEMNVSTLELGDSALYLCASSLVASSGTLSSVYNEQFFGPGTRLTVL.

The V call is TRBV6-1, the J call TRBJ2-5, with TRBD2 as a possible D gene (5 bases). This CDR3 contains 14 residues. The germline V and J ends were trimmed by 6 bases and 2 bases, with 13 bases remaining between them. Germline V CDR1 and CDR2: MNHNS, SASEGT. For the CDR3, the DNA is TGTGCCAGCAGGGTATGGACGGGACAAGAGACCCAGTACTTC. Amino acids: CASRVWTGQETQYF.

V and J are TRBV7-2 and TRBJ1-1; possibly TRBD1 for D (5 bases). V was cut by 3 bases and J by 5 bases, with 7 bases left in between. The CDR3 runs 12 residues. CDR1 is SGHTA and CDR2 is FQGNSA in the germline V gene. The CDR3 coding sequence is TGTGCCAGCAGCTTTCCAGGGACTGAAGCTTTCTTT. Translation: CASSFPGTEAFF.

J is TRBJ1-4 and V is TRBV4-2; 9 bases line up with TRBD1. Germline V gives CDR1 LGHNA, CDR2 YNFKEQ. With 1 base clipped from V and 4 bases from J, the junction kept 10 bases outside the gene matches. The CDR3 runs to 18 residues. CDR3 nucleotide sequence: TGTGCCAGCAGCCAAGCGTCGGGACAGGGAGCCTTTAATGAAAAACTGTTTTTT. Its protein product is CASSQASGQGAFNEKLFF.

The chain is built from TRBV5-4 and TRBJ2-1; possible D gene TRBD2, 6 bases. This CDR3 has 13 amino acids. V was trimmed by 5 bases and J by 6 bases, leaving 12 bases between them. Germline V gene sequence: CDR1 SGHNT, CDR2 YYREEE (reference sequence). The DNA for the CDR3 is TGTGCCAGCAGATACGCGGAGGGCAATGAGCAGTTCTTC. As protein: CASRYAEGNEQFF.

V and J are TRBV27 and TRBJ2-5, with 11 bases aligning to TRBD2. The J call may be wrong; the DNA end is better matched by TRBJ2-7. This CDR3 region has 15 residues. CDR1 is MNHEY, CDR2 SMNVEV, per germline (reference sequence). In DNA, the CDR3 is TGTGCCAGCAGTCCGGGACTAGCGGCCTCCTACGAGCAGTACTTC. Residues: CASSPGLAASYEQYF.